Shown below are 5 T cell receptor beta chains from a single sample sequenced in a study of T cell responses to AZD1222 COVID-19 vaccine. Libraries were prepared by immunoSEQ multiplex PCR; TCRdb keeps only in-frame clonotypes and omits some of them. The sample has roughly 120,000 clones, 87% seen once; the top ten hold over 4%. The sequencing used peripheral blood, collected on day 0 of AZD1222 vaccination. Every receptor here comes from an adult in good health.

The chain combines TRBV5-1 with TRBJ2-1, with 13 bases aligning to TRBD2. CDR1 is SGHRS, CDR2 YFSETQ, per germline. With 4 bases clipped from V and 6 bases from J, the junction kept 4 bases outside the gene matches. The CDR3 is made up of 15 amino acids. CDR3 region: CASSPGLAGANEQFF. CDR3 nucleotides: TGCGCCAGCAGCCCCGGACTAGCGGGAGCCAATGAGCAGTTCTTC.

V gene TRBV6-1 combines with J gene TRBJ2-5; no clear D. Germline-derived CDR1 and CDR2 are MNHNS and SASEGT. This CDR3 comprises 13 residues. V lost 1 base and J lost 2, with 5 bases in between. CDR3: CASSEDMQETQYF. CDR3 nucleotides: TGTGCCAGCAGTGAAGACATGCAAGAGACCCAGTACTTC.

The chain couples TRBV12-3 or TRBV12-4 to TRBJ2-7; the D gene is possibly TRBD1 (5 bases). V lost 3 bases and J 11 bases, leaving 17 bases between the germline ends. The CDR3 has 13 residues. CDR3 DNA sequence: TGTGCCAGCAGTTTGGGGCTACCCCCTCCCGAGTACTTC. Amino acids: CASSLGLPPPEYF.

The chain joins TRBV5-4 to TRBJ2-7; TRBD2 is a possible D gene (5 bases). From germline, CDR1 is SGHNT and CDR2 YYREEE (reference sequence). V was cut by 9 bases and J by 2 bases, with 21 bases left in between. CDR3 size: 15 residues. The CDR3 bases are TGTGCCACCAAAACGAGGGAGTTGGGAACCTACGAGCAGTACTTC. Protein product: CATKTRELGTYEQYF.

The V call is TRBV10-1, the J call TRBJ2-7; 7 bases match TRBD1. The CDR3 is made up of 15 amino acids. Germline V gene data show CDR1 as WNHNN and CDR2 as SYGVQD (reference sequence). J was trimmed by 4 bases and V by 0 bases; bases with no gene match: 6. CDR3 sequence (DNA): TGCGCCAGCAGTGAGTCGCCGGACAGGATTTACGAGCAGTACTTC. Protein sequence: CASSESPDRIYEQYF.